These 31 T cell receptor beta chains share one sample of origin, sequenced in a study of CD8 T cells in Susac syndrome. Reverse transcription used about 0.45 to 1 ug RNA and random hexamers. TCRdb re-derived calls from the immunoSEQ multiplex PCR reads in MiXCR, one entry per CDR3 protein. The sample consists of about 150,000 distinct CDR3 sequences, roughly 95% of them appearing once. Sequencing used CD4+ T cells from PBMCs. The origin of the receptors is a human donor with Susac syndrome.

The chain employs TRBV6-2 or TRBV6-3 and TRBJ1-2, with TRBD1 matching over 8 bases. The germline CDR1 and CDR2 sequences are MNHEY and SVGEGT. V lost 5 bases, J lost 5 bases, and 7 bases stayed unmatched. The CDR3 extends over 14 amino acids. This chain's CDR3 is CASSPPGGVYGYTF. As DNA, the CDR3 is TGTGCCAGCAGTCCCCCAGGGGGCGTGTATGGCTACACCTTC.

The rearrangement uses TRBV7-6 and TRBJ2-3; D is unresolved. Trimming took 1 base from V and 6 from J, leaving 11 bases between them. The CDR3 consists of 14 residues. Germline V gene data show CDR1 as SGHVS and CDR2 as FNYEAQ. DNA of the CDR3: TGTGCCAGCAGCTTAGGTCCTACTGCGGATACGCAGTATTTT. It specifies CASSLGPTADTQYF.

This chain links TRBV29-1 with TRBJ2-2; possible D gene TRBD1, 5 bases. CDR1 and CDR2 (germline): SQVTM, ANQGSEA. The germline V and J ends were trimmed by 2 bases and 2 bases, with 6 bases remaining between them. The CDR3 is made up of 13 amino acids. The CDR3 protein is CSVEQGNTGELFF. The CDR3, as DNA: TGCAGCGTTGAACAGGGTAACACCGGGGAGCTGTTTTTT.

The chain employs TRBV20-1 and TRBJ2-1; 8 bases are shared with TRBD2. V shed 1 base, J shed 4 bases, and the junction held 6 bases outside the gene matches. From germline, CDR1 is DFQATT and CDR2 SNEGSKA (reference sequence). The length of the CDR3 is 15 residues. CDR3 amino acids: CSARGRGGVYNEQFF. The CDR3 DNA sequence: TGCAGTGCTAGAGGCCGGGGGGGCGTTTACAATGAGCAGTTCTTC.

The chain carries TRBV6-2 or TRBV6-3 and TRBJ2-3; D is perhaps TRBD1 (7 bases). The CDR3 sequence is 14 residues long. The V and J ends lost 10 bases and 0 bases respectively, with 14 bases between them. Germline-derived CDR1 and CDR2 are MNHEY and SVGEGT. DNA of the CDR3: TGTGCCAACCCCAGGGGGGTCAGCACAGATACGCAGTATTTT. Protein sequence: CANPRGVSTDTQYF.

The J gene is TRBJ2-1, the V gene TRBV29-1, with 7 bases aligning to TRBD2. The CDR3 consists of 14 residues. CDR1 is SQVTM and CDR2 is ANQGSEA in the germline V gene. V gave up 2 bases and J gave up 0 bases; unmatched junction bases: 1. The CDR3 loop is CSVELADSYNEQFF. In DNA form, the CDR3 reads TGCAGCGTTGAACTAGCGGACTCCTACAATGAGCAGTTCTTC.

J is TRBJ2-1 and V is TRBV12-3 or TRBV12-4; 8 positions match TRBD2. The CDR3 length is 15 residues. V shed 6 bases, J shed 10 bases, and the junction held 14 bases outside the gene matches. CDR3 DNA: TGTGCCAGCAGCCCACGGGGGGGCCAAGGGGGGGAGCAGTTCTTC. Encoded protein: CASSPRGGQGGEQFF.

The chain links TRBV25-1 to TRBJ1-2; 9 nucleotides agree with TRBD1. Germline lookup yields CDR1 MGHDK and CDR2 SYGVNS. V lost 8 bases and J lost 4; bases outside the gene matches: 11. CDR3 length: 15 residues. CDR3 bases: TGTGCCAGCTCCGGGACAGGGCCGTGGGGCTATGGCTACACCTTC. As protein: CASSGTGPWGYGYTF.

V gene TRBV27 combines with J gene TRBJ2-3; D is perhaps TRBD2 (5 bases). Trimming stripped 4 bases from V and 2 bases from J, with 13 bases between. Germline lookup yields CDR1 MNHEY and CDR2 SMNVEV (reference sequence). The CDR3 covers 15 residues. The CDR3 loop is CASSSTGIDTDTQYF. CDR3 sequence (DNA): TGTGCCAGCAGTTCAACCGGGATAGACACAGATACGCAGTATTTT.

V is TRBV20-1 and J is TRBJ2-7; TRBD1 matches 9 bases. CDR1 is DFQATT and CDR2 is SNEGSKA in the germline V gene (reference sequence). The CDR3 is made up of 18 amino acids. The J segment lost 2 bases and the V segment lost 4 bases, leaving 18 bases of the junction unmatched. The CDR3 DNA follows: TGCAGTGCTACACAACAGGGGGCGGGCGGGGCCCCCCCCTACGAGCAGTACTTC. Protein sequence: CSATQQGAGGAPPYEQYF.

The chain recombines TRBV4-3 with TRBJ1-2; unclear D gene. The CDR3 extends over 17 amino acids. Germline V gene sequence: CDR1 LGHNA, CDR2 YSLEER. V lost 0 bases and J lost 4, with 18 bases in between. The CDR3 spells CASSQDRGPRRAYGYTF. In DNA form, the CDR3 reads TGCGCCAGCAGCCAAGATCGAGGACCGAGGAGGGCCTATGGCTACACCTTC.

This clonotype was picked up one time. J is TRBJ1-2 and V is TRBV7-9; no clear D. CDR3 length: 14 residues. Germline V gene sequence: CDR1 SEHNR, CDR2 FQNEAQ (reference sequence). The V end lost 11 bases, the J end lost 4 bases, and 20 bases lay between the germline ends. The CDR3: CASTPQEISYGYTF. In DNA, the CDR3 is TGTGCCTCTACCCCCCAGGAGATTTCCTATGGCTACACCTTC.

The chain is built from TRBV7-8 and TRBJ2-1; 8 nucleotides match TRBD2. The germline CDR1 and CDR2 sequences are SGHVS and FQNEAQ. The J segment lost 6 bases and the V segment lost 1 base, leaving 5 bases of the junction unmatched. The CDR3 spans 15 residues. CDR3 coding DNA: TGTGCCAGCAGCTTAGTGCGGGGGGCCCCCAATGAGCAGTTCTTC. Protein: CASSLVRGAPNEQFF.

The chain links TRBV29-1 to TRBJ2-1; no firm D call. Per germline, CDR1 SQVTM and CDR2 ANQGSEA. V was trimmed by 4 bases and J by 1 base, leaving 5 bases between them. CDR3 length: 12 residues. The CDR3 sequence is CSVVTSYNEQFF. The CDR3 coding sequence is TGCAGCGTTGTGACTTCCTACAATGAGCAGTTCTTC.

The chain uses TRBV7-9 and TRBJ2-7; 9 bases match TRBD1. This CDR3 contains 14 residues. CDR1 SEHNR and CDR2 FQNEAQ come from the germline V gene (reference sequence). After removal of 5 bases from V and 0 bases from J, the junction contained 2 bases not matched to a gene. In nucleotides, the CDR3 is TGTGCCAGCAGCGAGGGACAGGGCTCCTACGAGCAGTACTTC. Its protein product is CASSEGQGSYEQYF.

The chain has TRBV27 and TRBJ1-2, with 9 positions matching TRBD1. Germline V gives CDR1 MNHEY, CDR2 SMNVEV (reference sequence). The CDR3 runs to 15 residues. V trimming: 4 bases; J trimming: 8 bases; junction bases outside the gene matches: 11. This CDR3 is CASSSPRTGAIGYTF. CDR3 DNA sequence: TGTGCCAGCAGTTCACCCCGGACAGGGGCGATCGGCTACACCTTC.

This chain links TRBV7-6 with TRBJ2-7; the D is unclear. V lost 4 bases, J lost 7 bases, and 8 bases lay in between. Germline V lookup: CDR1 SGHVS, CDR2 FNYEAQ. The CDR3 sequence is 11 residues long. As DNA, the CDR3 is TGTGCCAGCAGCTCCTCCTTGGAGCAGTACTTC. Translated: CASSSSLEQYF.

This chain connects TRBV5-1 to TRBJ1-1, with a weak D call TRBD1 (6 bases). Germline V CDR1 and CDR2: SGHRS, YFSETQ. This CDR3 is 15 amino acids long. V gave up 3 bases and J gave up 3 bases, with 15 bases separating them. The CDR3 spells CASSSPGRGDTEAFF. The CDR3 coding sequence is TGCGCCAGCAGCTCCCCCGGGAGGGGGGACACTGAAGCTTTCTTT.

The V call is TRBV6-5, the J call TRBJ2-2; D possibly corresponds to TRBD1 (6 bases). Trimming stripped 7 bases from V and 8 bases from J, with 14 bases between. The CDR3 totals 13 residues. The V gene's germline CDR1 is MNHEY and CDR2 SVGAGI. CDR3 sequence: CASTPRQGGELFF. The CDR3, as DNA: TGTGCCAGCACCCCCCGTCAGGGGGGGGAGCTGTTTTTT.

The CDR3 bases are TGTGCCAGTAGTATATTGGCAGGTACCGGGGAGCTGTTTTTT. Protein product: CASSILAGTGELFF. J is TRBJ2-2 and V is TRBV19; D remains unclear. Germline lookup yields CDR1 LNHDA and CDR2 SQIVND (reference sequence). The CDR3 sequence is 14 residues long. Trimming shortened V by 2 bases and J by 5 bases, and 9 bases separated the two germline ends.

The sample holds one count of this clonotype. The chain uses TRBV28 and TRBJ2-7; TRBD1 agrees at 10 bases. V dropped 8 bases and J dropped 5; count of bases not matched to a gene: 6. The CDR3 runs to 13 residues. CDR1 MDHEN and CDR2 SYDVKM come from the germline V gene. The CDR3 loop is CASAGQGRNEQYF. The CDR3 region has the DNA TGTGCCAGCGCGGGACAGGGGAGGAACGAGCAGTACTTC.

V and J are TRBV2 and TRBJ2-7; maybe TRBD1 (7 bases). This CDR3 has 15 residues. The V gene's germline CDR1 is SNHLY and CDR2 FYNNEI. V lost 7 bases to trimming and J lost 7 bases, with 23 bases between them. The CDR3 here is CASTGGRTGTAEQYF. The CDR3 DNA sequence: TGTGCCAGCACCGGGGGTAGGACAGGCACGGCGGAGCAGTACTTC.

The CDR3 DNA reads as TGCAGTGCTAGAGATCGGCAGAACACTATGGCTAACACCTTC. Translating gives CSARDRQNTMANTF. The chain is built from TRBV20-1 and TRBJ1-2, with D uncertain. Trimming left V 0 bases short and J 12 bases short, with 20 bases between. The CDR3 is made up of 14 amino acids. Looked up from germline, CDR1 is DFQATT and CDR2 is SNEGSKA (reference sequence).

CDR3 coding DNA: TGCAGCGCCGGGACAGGGGGCCAAGCAAAAGCTTTCTTT. Translating it yields CSAGTGGQAKAFF. The chain couples TRBV29-1 to TRBJ1-1, with TRBD1 identical over 12 bases. The trim removed 7 bases at V and 9 bases at J, leaving 9 bases unmatched. This CDR3 has 13 amino acids. Germline V gives CDR1 SQVTM, CDR2 ANQGSEA.

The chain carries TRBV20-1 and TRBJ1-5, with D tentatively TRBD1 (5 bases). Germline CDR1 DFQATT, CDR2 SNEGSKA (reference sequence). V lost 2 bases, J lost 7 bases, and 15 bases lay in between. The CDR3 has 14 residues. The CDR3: CSARPQGGAQPQHF. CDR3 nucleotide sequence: TGCAGTGCTAGACCCCAGGGAGGGGCGCAGCCCCAGCATTTT.

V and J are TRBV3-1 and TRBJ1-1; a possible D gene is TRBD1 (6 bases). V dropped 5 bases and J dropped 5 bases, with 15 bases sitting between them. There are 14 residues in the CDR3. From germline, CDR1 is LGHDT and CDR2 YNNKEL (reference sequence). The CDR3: CASSLQGGRTEAFF. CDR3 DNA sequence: TGTGCCAGCAGCTTACAGGGAGGTAGAACTGAAGCTTTCTTT.

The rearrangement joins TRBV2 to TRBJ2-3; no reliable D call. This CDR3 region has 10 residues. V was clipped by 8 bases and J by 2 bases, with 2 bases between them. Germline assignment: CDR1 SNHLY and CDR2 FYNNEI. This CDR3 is CASHTDTQYF. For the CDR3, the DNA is TGTGCCAGCCACACAGATACGCAGTATTTT.

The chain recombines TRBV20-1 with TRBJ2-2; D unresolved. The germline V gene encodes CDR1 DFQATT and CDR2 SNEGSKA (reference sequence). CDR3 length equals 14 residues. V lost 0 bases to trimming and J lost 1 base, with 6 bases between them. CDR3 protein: CSARDERNTGELFF. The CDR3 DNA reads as TGCAGTGCTAGAGACGAACGGAACACCGGGGAGCTGTTTTTT.

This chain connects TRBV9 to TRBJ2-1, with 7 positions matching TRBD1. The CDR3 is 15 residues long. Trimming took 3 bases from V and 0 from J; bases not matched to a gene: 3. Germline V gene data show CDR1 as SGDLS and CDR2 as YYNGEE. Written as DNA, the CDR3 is TGTGCCAGCAGCGAAAACAGGGGCTCCTACAATGAGCAGTTCTTC. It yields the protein CASSENRGSYNEQFF. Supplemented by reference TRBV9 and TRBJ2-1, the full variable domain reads DSGVTQTPKHLITATGQRVTLRCSPRSGDLSVYWYQQSLDQGLQFLIQYYNGEERAKGNILERFSAQQFPDLHSELNLSSLELGDSALYFCASSENRGSYNEQFFGPGTRLTVL.

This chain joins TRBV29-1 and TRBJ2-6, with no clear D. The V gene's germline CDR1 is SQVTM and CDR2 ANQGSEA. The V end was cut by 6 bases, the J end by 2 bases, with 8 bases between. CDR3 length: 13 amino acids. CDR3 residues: CSVEKPGANVLTF. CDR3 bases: TGCAGCGTGGAAAAACCTGGGGCCAACGTCCTGACTTTC.

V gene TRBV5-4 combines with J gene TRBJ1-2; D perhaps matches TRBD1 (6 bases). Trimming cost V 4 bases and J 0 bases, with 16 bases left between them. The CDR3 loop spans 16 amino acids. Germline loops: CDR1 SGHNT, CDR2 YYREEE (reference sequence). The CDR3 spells CASSASAQGANYGYTF. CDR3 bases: TGTGCCAGCAGCGCCTCGGCACAGGGAGCTAACTATGGCTACACCTTC.